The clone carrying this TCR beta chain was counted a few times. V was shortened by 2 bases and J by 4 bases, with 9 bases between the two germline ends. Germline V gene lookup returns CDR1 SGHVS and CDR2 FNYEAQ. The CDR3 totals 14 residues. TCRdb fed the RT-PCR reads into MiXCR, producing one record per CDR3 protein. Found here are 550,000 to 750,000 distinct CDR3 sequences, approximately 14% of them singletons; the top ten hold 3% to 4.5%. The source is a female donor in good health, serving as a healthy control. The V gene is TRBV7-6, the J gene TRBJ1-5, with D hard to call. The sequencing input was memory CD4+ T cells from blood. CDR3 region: CASSLNVGNQPQHF. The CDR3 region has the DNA TGTGCCAGCAGCTTAAACGTGGGGAATCAGCCCCAGCATTTT.